Below, one T cell receptor beta chain is given with its context. Produced via immunoSEQ multiplex PCR; TCRdb's table is partial and in-frame only. The sample has 250,000 or so clones; 90% are singletons. The entry originates in a study of blood T cell repertoires in COVID-19. V lost 6 bases and J lost 0, with 17 bases in between. This CDR3 is built from 16 residues. Germline CDR1 and CDR2: LNHDA and SQIVND (reference sequence). The clonotype comes from a woman aged 55 to 70 with COVID-19, enrolled during active disease. Sequences were obtained from peripheral blood. This rearrangement joins TRBV19 to TRBJ1-1; perhaps TRBD1 as D (5 bases). Here the CDR3 DNA reads TGTGCCAGTAGAATCAGGGTGGTAACCCTGAACACTGAAGCTTTCTTT. Protein: CASRIRVVTLNTEAFF.